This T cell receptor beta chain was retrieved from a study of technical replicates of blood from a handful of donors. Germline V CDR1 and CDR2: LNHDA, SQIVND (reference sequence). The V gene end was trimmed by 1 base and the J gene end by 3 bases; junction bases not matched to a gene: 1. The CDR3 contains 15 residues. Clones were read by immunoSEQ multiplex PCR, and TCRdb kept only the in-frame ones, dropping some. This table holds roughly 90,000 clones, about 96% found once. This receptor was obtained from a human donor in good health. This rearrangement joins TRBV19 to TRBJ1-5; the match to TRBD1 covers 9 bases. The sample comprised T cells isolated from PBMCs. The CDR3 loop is CASSIGDRVNQPQHF. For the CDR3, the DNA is TGTGCCAGTAGTATAGGGGACAGGGTCAATCAGCCCCAGCATTTT.